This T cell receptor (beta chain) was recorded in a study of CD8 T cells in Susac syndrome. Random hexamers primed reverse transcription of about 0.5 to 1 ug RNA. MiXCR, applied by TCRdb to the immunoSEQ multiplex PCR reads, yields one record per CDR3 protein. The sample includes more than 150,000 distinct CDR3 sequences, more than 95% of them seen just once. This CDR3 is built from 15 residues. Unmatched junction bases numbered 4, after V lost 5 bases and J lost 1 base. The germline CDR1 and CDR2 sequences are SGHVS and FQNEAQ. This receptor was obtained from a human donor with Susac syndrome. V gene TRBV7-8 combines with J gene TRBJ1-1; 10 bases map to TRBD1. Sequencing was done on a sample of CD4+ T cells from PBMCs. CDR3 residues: CASSRRTGGNTEAFF. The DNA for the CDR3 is TGTGCCAGCAGCCGGCGGACAGGGGGGAACACTGAAGCTTTCTTT.